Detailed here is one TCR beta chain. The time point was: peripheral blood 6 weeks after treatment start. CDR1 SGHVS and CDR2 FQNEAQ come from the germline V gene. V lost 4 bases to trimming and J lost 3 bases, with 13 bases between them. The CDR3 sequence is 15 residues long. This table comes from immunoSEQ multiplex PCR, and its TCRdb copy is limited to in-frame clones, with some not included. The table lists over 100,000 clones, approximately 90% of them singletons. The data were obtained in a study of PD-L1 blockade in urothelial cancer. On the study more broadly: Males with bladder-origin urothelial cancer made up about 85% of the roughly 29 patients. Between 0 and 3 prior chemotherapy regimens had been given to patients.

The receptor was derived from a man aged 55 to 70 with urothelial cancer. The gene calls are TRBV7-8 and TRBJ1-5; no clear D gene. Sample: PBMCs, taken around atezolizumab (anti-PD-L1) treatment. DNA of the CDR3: TGTGCCAGCAGCTCTACAGCGGGAGCCAATCAGCCCCAGCATTTT. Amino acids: CASSSTAGANQPQHF.